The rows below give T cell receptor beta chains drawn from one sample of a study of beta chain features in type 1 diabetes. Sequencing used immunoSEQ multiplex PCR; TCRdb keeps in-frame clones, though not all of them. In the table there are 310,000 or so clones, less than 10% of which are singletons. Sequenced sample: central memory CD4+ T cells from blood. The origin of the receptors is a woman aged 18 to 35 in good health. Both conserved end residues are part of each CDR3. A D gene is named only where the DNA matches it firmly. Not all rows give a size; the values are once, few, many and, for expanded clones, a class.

CDR3nt: TGTGCCAGCAGCGACGCCGGGAGGGCCTGGCATGAGCAGTTCTTC
CDR3aa: CASSDAGRAWHEQFF
abundance: NA
d_gene: TRBD2
v_gene: TRBV7-2
j_gene: TRBJ2-1

CDR3nt: TGTGCCACCAGCAGAGCATATAGCGGGAAAACCACAGATACGCAGTATTTT
CDR3aa: CATSRAYSGKTTDTQYF
abundance: NA
d_gene: TRBD2
v_gene: TRBV15
j_gene: TRBJ2-3

CDR3nt: TGCAGCGTTGCCGACAGCTTCAATCAGCCCCAGCATTTT
CDR3aa: CSVADSFNQPQHF
abundance: few
d_gene: NA
v_gene: TRBV29-1
j_gene: TRBJ1-5

CDR3nt: TGTGCCAGCTCACCAGGACTGGACTACGAGCAGTACTTC
CDR3aa: CASSPGLDYEQYF
abundance: NA
d_gene: NA
v_gene: TRBV18
j_gene: TRBJ2-7

CDR3nt: TGCAGCGTTGTAAGAATCAGGGGGACCGCTGAAGCTTTCTTT
CDR3aa: CSVVRIRGTAEAFF
abundance: few
d_gene: TRBD1
v_gene: TRBV29-1
j_gene: TRBJ1-1

CDR3nt: TGTGCCAGCAGCCGCGCCTTATATGGCTACACCTTC
CDR3aa: CASSRALYGYTF
abundance: NA
d_gene: NA
v_gene: TRBV28
j_gene: TRBJ1-2

CDR3nt: TGTGCCAGCAGCCAAGTGCGCCTAGCGGGTAGAGGGGAATCAGATACGCAGTATTTT
CDR3aa: CASSQVRLAGRGESDTQYF
abundance: NA
d_gene: TRBD2
v_gene: TRBV4-2
j_gene: TRBJ2-3

CDR3nt: TGTGCCAGCAGCAGACTAGGACGGGAGACCCAGTACTTC
CDR3aa: CASSRLGRETQYF
abundance: few
d_gene: NA
v_gene: TRBV7-3
j_gene: TRBJ2-5

CDR3nt: TGTGCCAGCTCACCACCGGGCTTCCAAGAGACCCAGTACTTC
CDR3aa: CASSPPGFQETQYF
abundance: few
d_gene: NA
v_gene: TRBV18
j_gene: TRBJ2-5

CDR3nt: TGTGCCAGCAGTTACCCCGGTCAGCCCCAGCATTTT
CDR3aa: CASSYPGQPQHF
abundance: few
d_gene: NA
v_gene: TRBV6-5
j_gene: TRBJ1-5

CDR3nt: TGTGCCAGCAAGATAACCGGGACTCGGGATGAGCAGTTCTTC
CDR3aa: CASKITGTRDEQFF
abundance: few
d_gene: NA
v_gene: TRBV2
j_gene: TRBJ2-1

CDR3nt: TGTGCCAGTAGTACCGCGGCAGGGGGCGGCTACGAGCAGTACTTC
CDR3aa: CASSTAAGGGYEQYF
abundance: NA
d_gene: TRBD1
v_gene: TRBV19
j_gene: TRBJ2-7

CDR3nt: TGTGCCAGCAGGCCAACAGGGCGTGACTATGGCTACACCTTC
CDR3aa: CASRPTGRDYGYTF
abundance: few
d_gene: NA
v_gene: TRBV6-5
j_gene: TRBJ1-2